These 11 T cell receptor beta chains were sequenced from one sample in a study of CD8 T cells in ankylosing spondylitis. Study-level findings and limits: Characteristic, it appeared, of ankylosing spondylitis blood was a TCR beta motif of eight highly homologous variants.

No antigen has been identified for these receptors. TCRdb reprocessed the 5' RACE reads with MiXCR, giving one entry per CDR3 protein. The table lists fewer than 250,000 distinct CDR3 sequences, about a sixth of them singletons. Sample: blood, either unsorted or a sorted T cell fraction (not recorded which). The receptors originated from a male donor with ankylosing spondylitis.

The chain carries TRBV19 and TRBJ2-1; 7 nucleotides agree with TRBD2. V trimming: 5 bases; J trimming: 4 bases; junction bases outside the gene matches: 8. This CDR3 is 15 amino acids long. Germline V gene lookup returns CDR1 LNHDA and CDR2 SQIVND (reference sequence). CDR3 residues: CASSGTTAFYNEQFF. DNA of the CDR3: TGTGCCAGTAGTGGGACTACCGCCTTTTACAATGAGCAGTTCTTC.

The J gene is TRBJ2-7, the V gene TRBV2; either TRBD1 or TRBD2 may fit D (5 bases each). CDR3 length: 15 amino acids. V shed 0 bases and J shed 0 bases, with 9 bases lying between them. Germline V CDR1 and CDR2: SNHLY, FYNNEI. This chain's CDR3 is CASSEAGVSSYEQYF. For the CDR3, the DNA is TGTGCCAGCAGTGAAGCGGGGGTTAGCTCCTACGAGCAGTACTTC.

This clonotype was picked up a small number of times. The chain uses TRBV3-1 and TRBJ1-5; the D is unclear. Trimming took off 1 base at V and 5 bases at J, with 12 bases between the two ends. The germline V gene encodes CDR1 LGHDT and CDR2 YNNKEL (reference sequence). The CDR3 is made up of 15 amino acids. CDR3 residues: CASSQGWERDQPQHF. DNA for the CDR3: TGTGCCAGCAGCCAAGGCTGGGAGCGGGATCAGCCCCAGCATTTT.

V and J are TRBV9 and TRBJ2-5; 11 bases map to TRBD2. Germline CDR1 and CDR2: SGDLS and YYNGEE. CDR3 length equals 16 residues. V was clipped by 4 bases and J by 2 bases; unmatched bases: 7. CDR3 sequence (DNA): TGTGCCAGCAGCCCTCAACTAGCGGGAGCGCAAGAGACCCAGTACTTC. As protein: CASSPQLAGAQETQYF.

As DNA, the CDR3 is TGTGCCACCAGGGACAGCTACAATGAGCAGTTCTTC. Translating gives CATRDSYNEQFF. V and J are TRBV24-1 and TRBJ2-1, with D tentatively TRBD1 (6 bases). Deletions cut 7 bases from V and 3 bases from J, with 6 bases between. Germline V gene lookup returns CDR1 KGHDR and CDR2 SFDVKD. The CDR3 spans 12 residues.

This clonotype was seen a few times. The chain joins TRBV29-1 to TRBJ2-7; TRBD2 aligns across 7 bases. This CDR3 region has 13 residues. Germline V gene data show CDR1 as SQVTM and CDR2 as ANQGSEA. The J segment lost 6 bases and the V segment lost 4 bases, leaving 9 bases of the junction unmatched. The CDR3 spells CSVASAGNTEQYF. CDR3 DNA sequence: TGCAGCGTTGCATCAGCGGGAAATACCGAGCAGTACTTC.

The chain is built from TRBV7-1 and TRBJ2-7; 10 positions match TRBD1. TRBV7-1 is placed among ORFs of uncertain function. The V gene end was trimmed by 2 bases and the J gene end by 2 bases; junction bases not matched to a gene: 24. The CDR3 spans 22 residues. The CDR3 DNA reads TGTGCCAGCAGCTCACCCGGATTTGGGACAGGGGTCTCGAGCAGCCGACCCTACGAGCAGTACTTC. Its protein product is CASSSPGFGTGVSSSRPYEQYF.

This clonotype was counted a few times. The chain is built from TRBV3-1 and TRBJ2-2, with D perhaps matching TRBD2 (5 bases). V dropped 6 bases and J dropped 1 base, with 18 bases sitting between them. This CDR3 has 17 residues. Germline-derived CDR1 and CDR2 are LGHDT and YNNKEL (reference sequence). The CDR3 DNA is TGTGCCAGCAGTCCCGTTACCGGGGAAGTGAACACCGGGGAGCTGTTTTTT. It translates to CASSPVTGEVNTGELFF.

This clonotype was seen a handful of times. At one boundary the junction diverges from the germline segment, which might be a read error. The V gene is TRBV2, the J gene TRBJ2-7; 8 positions match TRBD1. Per the germline V gene, CDR1 is SNHLY and CDR2 is FYNNEI. CDR3 length: 13 residues. Here the CDR3 DNA reads TGTGCCAGTAGTGACAGGGGCTCCTACGAGCAGTACTTC. Translation gives CASSDRGSYEQYF.

This chain connects TRBV28 to TRBJ1-1; no firm D call. Germline CDR1 and CDR2: MDHEN and SYDVKM. The CDR3 has 14 residues. V lost 2 bases and J lost 2, with 9 bases in between. CDR3 bases: TGTGCCAGCAGTTTAACAGTAGTCAACACTGAAGCTTTCTTT. This gives the protein CASSLTVVNTEAFF.

This clonotype came up a few times. The V and J genes are TRBV7-8 and TRBJ1-4; D ambiguous. The V and J ends lost 5 bases and 6 bases respectively, with 7 bases between them. CDR3 length equals 12 residues. Per the germline V gene, CDR1 is SGHVS and CDR2 is FQNEAQ. This CDR3 reads CASSPDHEKLFF. The CDR3 DNA reads as TGTGCCAGCAGCCCCGACCATGAAAAACTGTTTTTT.